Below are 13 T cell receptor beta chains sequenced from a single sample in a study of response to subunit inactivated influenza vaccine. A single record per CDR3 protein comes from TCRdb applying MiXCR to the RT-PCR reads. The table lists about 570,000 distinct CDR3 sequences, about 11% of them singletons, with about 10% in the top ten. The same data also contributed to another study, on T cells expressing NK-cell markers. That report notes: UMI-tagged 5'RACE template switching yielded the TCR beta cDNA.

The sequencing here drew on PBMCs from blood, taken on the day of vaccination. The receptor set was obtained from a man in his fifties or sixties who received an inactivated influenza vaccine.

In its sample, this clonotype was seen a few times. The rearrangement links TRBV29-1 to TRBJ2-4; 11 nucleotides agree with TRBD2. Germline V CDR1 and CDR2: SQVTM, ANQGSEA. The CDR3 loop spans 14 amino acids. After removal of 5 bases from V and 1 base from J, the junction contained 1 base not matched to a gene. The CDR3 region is CSVRTSGAKNIQYF. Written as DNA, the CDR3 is TGCAGCGTTCGGACTAGCGGGGCCAAAAACATTCAGTACTTC.

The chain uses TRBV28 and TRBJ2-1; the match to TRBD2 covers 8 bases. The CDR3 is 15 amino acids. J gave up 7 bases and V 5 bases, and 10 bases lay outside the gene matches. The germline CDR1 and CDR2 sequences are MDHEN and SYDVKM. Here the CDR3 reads CASSPSGTRGNEQFF. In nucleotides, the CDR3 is TGTGCCAGCAGTCCGTCCGGGACTAGGGGTAATGAGCAGTTCTTC.

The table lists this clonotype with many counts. CDR3 sequence reads: CASSPQGNSPLHF. The CDR3 coding sequence is TGTGCCAGCAGCCCTCAGGGAAATTCACCCCTCCACTTT. V and J are TRBV14 and TRBJ1-6; a weak D match, TRBD1 (5 bases). The CDR3 loop spans 13 amino acids. Germline V gene data show CDR1 as SGHDN and CDR2 as FVKESK. V lost 4 bases, J lost 7 bases, and 8 bases lay in between.

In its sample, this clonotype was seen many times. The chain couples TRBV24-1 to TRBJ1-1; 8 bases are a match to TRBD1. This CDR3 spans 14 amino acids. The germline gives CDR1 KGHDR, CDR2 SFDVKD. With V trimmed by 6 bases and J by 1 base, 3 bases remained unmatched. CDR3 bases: TGTGCCACCAGTAATGGACAGGGGAACACTGAAGCTTTCTTT. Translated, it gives CATSNGQGNTEAFF.

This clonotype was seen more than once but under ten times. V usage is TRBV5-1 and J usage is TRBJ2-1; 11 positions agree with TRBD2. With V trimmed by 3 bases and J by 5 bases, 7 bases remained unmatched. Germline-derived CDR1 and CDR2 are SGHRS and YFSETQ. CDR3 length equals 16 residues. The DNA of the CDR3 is TGCGCCAGCAGCTCCACTAGCGGGGGTACGAACAATGAGCAGTTCTTC. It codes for CASSSTSGGTNNEQFF.

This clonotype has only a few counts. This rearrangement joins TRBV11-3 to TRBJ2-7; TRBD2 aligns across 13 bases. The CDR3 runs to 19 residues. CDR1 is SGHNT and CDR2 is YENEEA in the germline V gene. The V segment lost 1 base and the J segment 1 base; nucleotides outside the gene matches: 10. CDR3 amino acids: CASSLGPGLAGRGSYEQYF. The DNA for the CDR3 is TGTGCCAGCAGCTTAGGACCGGGACTAGCGGGAAGAGGTTCCTACGAGCAGTACTTC.

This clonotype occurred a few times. The CDR3 DNA follows: TGTGCCACCAGCAGAGATTTACCAGCGCGGAATGAGCAGTTCTTC. It encodes CATSRDLPARNEQFF. V usage is TRBV15 and J usage is TRBJ2-1; D gene ambiguous. The CDR3 totals 15 residues. CDR1 and CDR2 (germline): LNHNV, YYDKDF (reference sequence). Trimming took off 0 bases at V and 7 bases at J, with 13 bases between the two ends. Full variable domain (remainder filled in from reference TRBV15 and TRBJ2-1): DAMVIQNPRYQVTQFGKPVTLSCSQTLNHNVMYWYQQKSSQAPKLLFHYYDKDFNNEADTPDNFQSRRPNTSFCFLDIRSPGLGDTAMYLCATSRDLPARNEQFFGPGTRLTVL.

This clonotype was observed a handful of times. CDR3 coding DNA: TGCAGTGCTAGAGACCCCCCCTCCGGGGAGCTGTTTTTT. Translated: CSARDPPSGELFF. V and J are TRBV20-1 and TRBJ2-2; the D is unclear. The CDR3 loop spans 13 amino acids. CDR1 is DFQATT, CDR2 SNEGSKA, per germline (reference sequence). Trimming shortened V by 0 bases and J by 6 bases, and 8 bases separated the two germline ends.

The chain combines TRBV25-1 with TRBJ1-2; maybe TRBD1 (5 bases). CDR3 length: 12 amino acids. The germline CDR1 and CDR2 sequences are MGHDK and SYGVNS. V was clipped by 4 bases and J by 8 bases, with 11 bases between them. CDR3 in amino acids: CASSGGDNGYTF. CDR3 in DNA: TGTGCCAGCAGTGGAGGGGATAACGGCTACACCTTC.

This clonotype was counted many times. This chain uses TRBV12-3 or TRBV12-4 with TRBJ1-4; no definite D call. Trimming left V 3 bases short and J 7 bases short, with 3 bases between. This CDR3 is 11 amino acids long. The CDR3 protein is CASSFGEKLFF. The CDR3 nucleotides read TGTGCCAGCAGTTTTGGTGAAAAACTGTTTTTT.

The DNA for the CDR3 is TGCGCCAGCAGCCGACGCCCCGCCCCGTTGTACGAGCAGTACTTC. This encodes CASSRRPAPLYEQYF. This rearrangement joins TRBV4-3 to TRBJ2-7; D is undetermined. Trimming left V 4 bases short and J 4 bases short, with 17 bases between. The CDR3 loop spans 15 amino acids. Germline CDR1 and CDR2: LGHNA and YSLEER.

DNA of the CDR3: TGCGCCAGCAGCCAAGGACCCCGGGGCAGGGGGTTTCAAGAGACCCAGTACTTC. Its translation: CASSQGPRGRGFQETQYF. The V call is TRBV4-1, the J call TRBJ2-5; 7 bases agree with TRBD1. J was trimmed by 2 bases and V by 1 base; bases with no gene match: 13. This CDR3 is 18 amino acids long. Per the germline V gene, CDR1 is MGHRA and CDR2 is YSYEKL.

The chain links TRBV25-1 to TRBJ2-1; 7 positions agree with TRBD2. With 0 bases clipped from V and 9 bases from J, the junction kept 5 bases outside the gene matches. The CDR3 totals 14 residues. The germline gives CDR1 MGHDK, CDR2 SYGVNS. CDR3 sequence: CASSEYGAGVEQFF. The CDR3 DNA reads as TGTGCCAGCAGTGAATATGGGGCGGGGGTTGAGCAGTTCTTC. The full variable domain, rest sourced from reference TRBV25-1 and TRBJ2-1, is EADIYQTPRYLVIGTGKKITLECSQTMGHDKMYWYQQDPGMELHLIHYSYGVNSTEKGDLSSESTVSRIRTEHFPLTLESARPSHTSQYLCASSEYGAGVEQFFGPGTRLTVL.